This T cell receptor (beta chain) appears in the sequencing data of a study of T cell clonotyping in hematopoietic cell transplantation. Noted time point: recipient sample about 28 days before transplant, after cytoreduction. Only in-frame clones appear in the TCRdb table, and some are missing; sequencing was by immunoSEQ multiplex PCR. The data contain about 10,000 clones, over 75% of them singletons. The germline gives CDR1 MDHEN, CDR2 SYDVKM. This CDR3 has 16 amino acids. J was trimmed by 5 bases and V by 5 bases; bases with no gene match: 13. The sequences come from peripheral blood mononuclear cells, collected before stem cell transplant. The V and J genes are TRBV28 and TRBJ1-1; TRBD1 matches at 8 bases. This clonotype was obtained from a woman between 50 and 59 years old with chronic myeloid leukemia. Some clones in this sample may be carry-over from other donors' samples. The CDR3 region has the DNA TGTGCCAGCAGTGACAACCCCGGACAGGGAAAGACTGAAGCTTTCTTT. This translates into CASSDNPGQGKTEAFF.